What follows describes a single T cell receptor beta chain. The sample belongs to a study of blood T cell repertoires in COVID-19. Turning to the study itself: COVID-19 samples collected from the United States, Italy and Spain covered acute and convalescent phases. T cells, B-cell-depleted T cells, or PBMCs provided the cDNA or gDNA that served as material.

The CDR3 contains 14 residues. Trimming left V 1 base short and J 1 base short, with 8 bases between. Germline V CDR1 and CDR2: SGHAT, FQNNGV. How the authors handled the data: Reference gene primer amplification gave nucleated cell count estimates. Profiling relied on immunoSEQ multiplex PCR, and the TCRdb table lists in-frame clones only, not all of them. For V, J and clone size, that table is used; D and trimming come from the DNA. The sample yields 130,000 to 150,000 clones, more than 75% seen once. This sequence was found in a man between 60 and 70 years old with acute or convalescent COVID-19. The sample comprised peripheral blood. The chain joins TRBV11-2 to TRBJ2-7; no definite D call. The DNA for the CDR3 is TGTGCCAGCAGCTTAGGATGGCAATCCTACGAGCAGTACTTC. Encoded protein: CASSLGWQSYEQYF.